The source of this T cell receptor (beta chain) is a study of patients and donors after allogeneic stem cell transplantation. One entry per CDR3 protein results from TCRdb running MiXCR on the RT-PCR reads. The sample lists roughly 190,000 distinct CDR3 sequences; 41% were seen once. CDR1 and CDR2 from the germline V gene are SGHDT and YYEEEE. The length of the CDR3 is 15 residues. Trimming took 4 bases from V and 4 from J; bases not matched to a gene: 8. The table lists this clonotype with a few counts. The genes are TRBV5-6 and TRBJ1-5; 7 bases align to TRBD1. This clonotype was obtained from a human donor who was either an allogeneic HSCT recipient or a stem cell or donor lymphocyte infusion donor (not recorded which). It is not recorded whose cells these are; they may come from a transplant donor. What was sequenced was blood, either unsorted or a sorted T cell fraction (not recorded which). The CDR3 DNA follows: TGTGCCAGCAGCACCACAGGGGTAGTAAATCAGCCCCAGCATTTT. This encodes CASSTTGVVNQPQHF.